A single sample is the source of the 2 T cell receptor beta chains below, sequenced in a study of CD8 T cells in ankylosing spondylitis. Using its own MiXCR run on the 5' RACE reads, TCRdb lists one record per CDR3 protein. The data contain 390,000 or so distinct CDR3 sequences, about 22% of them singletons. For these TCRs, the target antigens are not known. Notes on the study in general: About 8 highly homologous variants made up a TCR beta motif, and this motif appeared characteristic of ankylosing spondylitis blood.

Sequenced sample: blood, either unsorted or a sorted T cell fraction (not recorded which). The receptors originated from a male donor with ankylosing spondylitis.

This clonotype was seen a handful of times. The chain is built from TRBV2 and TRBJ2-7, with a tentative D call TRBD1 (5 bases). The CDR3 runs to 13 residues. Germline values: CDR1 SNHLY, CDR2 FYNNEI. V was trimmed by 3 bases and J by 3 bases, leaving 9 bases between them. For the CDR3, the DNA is TGTGCCAGCAGTGATTGGACAAACTACGAGCAGTACTTC. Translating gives CASSDWTNYEQYF. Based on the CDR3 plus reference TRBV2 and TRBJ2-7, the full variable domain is EPEVTQTPSHQVTQMGQEVILRCVPISNHLYFYWYRQILGQKVEFLVSFYNNEISEKSEIFDDQFSVERPDGSNFTLKIRSTKLEDSAMYFCASSDWTNYEQYFGPGTRLTVT.

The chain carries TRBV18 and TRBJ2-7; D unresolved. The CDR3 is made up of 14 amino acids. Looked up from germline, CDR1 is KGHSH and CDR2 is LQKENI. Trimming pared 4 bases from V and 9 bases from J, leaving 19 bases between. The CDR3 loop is CASSLGGPRFGQYF. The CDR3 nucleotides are TGTGCCAGCTCACTGGGTGGGCCCAGATTCGGGCAGTACTTC.